Here is one T cell receptor (beta chain) with its context. With 7 bases removed from V and 8 bases from J, the gap between germline ends came to 17 bases. This CDR3 contains 13 residues. Per germline, CDR1 MNHEY and CDR2 SVGAGI. The data were obtained in a study of blood T cell repertoires in COVID-19. Study background: Samples came from the United States, Italy and Spain, spanning acute and convalescent COVID-19.

Sequencing was performed with immunoSEQ multiplex PCR; in TCRdb, only in-frame clones are kept and a portion is missing. The repertoire consists of about 190,000 clones, with around 85% occurring once and the leading ten covering 2.1%. V and J are TRBV6-5 and TRBJ1-1; no firm D call. The sequence derives from a man in his 70s with active or convalescent COVID-19. Sample: peripheral blood. As DNA, the CDR3 is TGTGCCAGCATCCCACCACAGAGTACCGAAGCTTTCTTT. Protein: CASIPPQSTEAFF.